The 8 T cell receptor beta chains below all came from one sample that was sequenced in a study of blood T cell repertoires in COVID-19. The table came from immunoSEQ multiplex PCR; TCRdb's copy has only in-frame clones and leaves some out. The sample records approximately 160,000 clones, approximately 81% being singletons. The sequencing sample was made of PBMCs or T cells enriched from blood (not recorded which). The receptor set was obtained from a woman aged 45-65 years who had recovered from COVID-19.

The chain employs TRBV7-8 and TRBJ2-3, with TRBD2 identical over 7 bases. CDR1 and CDR2 from the germline V gene are SGHVS and FQNEAQ. The J segment lost 4 bases and the V segment lost 3 bases, leaving 7 bases of the junction unmatched. The CDR3 contains 15 residues. CDR3 sequence (DNA): TGTGCCAGCAGCTTGTCCTACGCGGGGGCAGATACGCAGTATTTT. It yields the protein CASSLSYAGADTQYF.

The chain combines TRBV12-3 or TRBV12-4 with TRBJ1-3; D is unresolved. The CDR3 length is 12 residues. V was trimmed by 4 bases and J by 5 bases, leaving 6 bases between them. CDR3 sequence reads: CASSSGRNTIYF. The CDR3 DNA is TGTGCCAGCAGTTCCGGGAGAAACACCATATATTTT.

The chain combines TRBV24-1 with TRBJ2-1, with 7 nucleotides matching TRBD1. The CDR3 covers 13 residues. Germline-derived CDR1 and CDR2 are KGHDR and SFDVKD. Trimming cost V 9 bases and J 11 bases; bases outside gene matches: 12. CDR3 in amino acids: CATADRDYPKQFF. The CDR3 DNA sequence: TGTGCCACCGCCGACAGGGATTATCCTAAGCAGTTCTTC.

The J gene is TRBJ2-7, the V gene TRBV2, with D uncertain. The CDR3 has 11 amino acids. Between the trimmed V and J ends, which lost 9 bases and 3 bases, there was a span of 9 bases. The germline V gene has CDR1 SNHLY and CDR2 FYNNEI. The CDR3 nucleotides are TGTGCCAGTGTACAGTTCTACGAGCAGTACTTC. It codes for CASVQFYEQYF.

The V call is TRBV6-4, the J call TRBJ2-1; 13 bases agree with TRBD2. The junction had 4 bases not matched to a gene; V was cut back by 6 bases and J by 8 bases. Germline loops: CDR1 MRHNA, CDR2 SNTAGT. This CDR3 has 14 residues. The DNA for the CDR3 is TGTGCCAGCAGCCAACTAGCGGGAGGGGATGAGCAGTTCTTC. This translates into CASSQLAGGDEQFF.

The chain uses TRBV28 and TRBJ2-7; a possible D gene is TRBD2 (6 bases). With 6 bases removed from V and 5 bases from J, the gap between germline ends came to 17 bases. The CDR3 contains 14 residues. Germline V gene lookup returns CDR1 MDHEN and CDR2 SYDVKM. This CDR3 is CASSVGGPRNEQYF. The CDR3 DNA reads as TGTGCCAGCAGCGTGGGAGGTCCGAGGAACGAGCAGTACTTC.

This chain uses TRBV14 with TRBJ1-1; tentatively, D is TRBD1 (5 bases). Trimming took off 6 bases at V and 4 bases at J, with 12 bases between the two ends. The V gene's germline CDR1 is SGHDN and CDR2 FVKESK. The CDR3 sequence is 13 residues long. The CDR3 spells CASRPHGGTEAFF. Here the CDR3 DNA reads TGTGCCAGCAGACCACACGGGGGCACTGAAGCTTTCTTT.

CDR3 sequence reads: CSVAAGRNQPQHF. In nucleotides, the CDR3 is TGCAGCGTTGCTGCAGGGAGGAATCAGCCCCAGCATTTT. The chain uses TRBV29-1 and TRBJ1-5; the D gene is possibly TRBD1 (5 bases). V dropped 4 bases and J dropped 4 bases, with 11 bases sitting between them. Germline V CDR1 and CDR2: SQVTM, ANQGSEA. The length of the CDR3 is 13 residues. The whole variable domain, remainder taken from reference TRBV29-1 and TRBJ1-5, is SAVISQKPSRDICQRGTSLTIQCQVDSQVTMMFWYRQQPGQSLTLIATANQGSEATYESGFVIDKFPISRPNLTFSTLTVSNMSPEDSSIYLCSVAAGRNQPQHFGDGTRLSIL.